This TCR beta chain came from a study of cytomegalovirus exposure and HLA in healthy donors. Study at large: Researchers found that roughly 77% of over 350 genotyped donors fell within the Caucasian-associated ancestry cluster.

A multiplex PCR was run with 60 Vbeta primers and 13 Jbeta primers. Assay: immunoSEQ multiplex PCR; the TCRdb copy retains only in-frame clones and omits some. The sample has 150,000 to 200,000 clones; about four fifths are singletons. The CDR3 is 14 amino acids. Deletions cut 7 bases from V and 5 bases from J, with 17 bases between. Per the germline V gene, CDR1 is SEHNR and CDR2 is FQNEAQ (reference sequence). Donors likely had unrecorded immune exposures despite being nominally healthy when sampled. The chain is built from TRBV7-9 and TRBJ1-1, with a weak D call TRBD1 (5 bases). The receptor was derived from a man aged 50-59 years in good health and CMV-seronegative. Sequenced input: PBMCs. The CDR3 region is CASTTQGRMTEAFF. The CDR3 DNA follows: TGTGCCAGCACCACTCAGGGTCGGATGACTGAAGCTTTCTTT.